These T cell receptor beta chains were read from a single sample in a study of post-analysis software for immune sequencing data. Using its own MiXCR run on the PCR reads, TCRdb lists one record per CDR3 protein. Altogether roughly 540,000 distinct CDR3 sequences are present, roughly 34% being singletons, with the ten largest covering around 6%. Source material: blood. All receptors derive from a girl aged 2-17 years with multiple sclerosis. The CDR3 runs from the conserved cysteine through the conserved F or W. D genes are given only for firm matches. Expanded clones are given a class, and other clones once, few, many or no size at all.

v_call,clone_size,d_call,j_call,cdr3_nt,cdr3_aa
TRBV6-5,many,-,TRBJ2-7,TGTGCCAGCTCCCCGGGTCTGAGCTCCTACGAGCAGTACTTC,CASSPGLSSYEQYF
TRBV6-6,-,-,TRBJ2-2,TGTGCCAGCAGTCACCGGGGCGCCGGGGCGAACACCGGGGAGCTGTTTTTT,CASSHRGAGANTGELFF
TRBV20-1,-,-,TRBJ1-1,TGCAGTGCTAGAGATTGGAACGGGGGGGACACTGAAGCTTTCTTT,CSARDWNGGDTEAFF
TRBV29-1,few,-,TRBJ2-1,TGCAGCGTTGGAAGCACCTACAATGAGCAGTTCTTC,CSVGSTYNEQFF
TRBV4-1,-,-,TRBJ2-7,TGCGCCAGCAGCCACCTAGCTTCGGGGTCATGGCAGTACTTC,CASSHLASGSWQYF
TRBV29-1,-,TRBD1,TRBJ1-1,TGCAGCGTAGGACAGGGGGTGGGTACTGAAGCTTTCTTT,CSVGQGVGTEAFF
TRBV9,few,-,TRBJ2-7,TGTGCCAGCAGCGTCACGGGGGCCGCCTACGAGCAGTACTTC,CASSVTGAAYEQYF
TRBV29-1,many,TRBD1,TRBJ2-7,TGCAGCGTAGGGGACAGGGGAGACTACGAGCAGTACTTC,CSVGDRGDYEQYF
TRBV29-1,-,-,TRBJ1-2,TGCAGCGTTGGAGCAGGTGGGGACTATGGCTACACCTTC,CSVGAGGDYGYTF
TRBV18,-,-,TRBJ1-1,TGTGCCAGCTCACCATGGGTCTGGGGAACTGAAGCTTTCTTT,CASSPWVWGTEAFF
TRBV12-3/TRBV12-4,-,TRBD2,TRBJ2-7,TGTGCCAGCAGTTTGGAGCGGGGGGACTACGAGCAGTACTTC,CASSLERGDYEQYF
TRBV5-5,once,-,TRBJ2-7,TGTGCCAGCAGCTTGTACTGGAACTCCTACGAGCAGTACTTC,CASSLYWNSYEQYF
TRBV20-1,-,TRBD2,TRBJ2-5,TGCAGTGCTAGGCCCGGGGGGGCAGCGGAGACCCAGTACTTC,CSARPGGAAETQYF
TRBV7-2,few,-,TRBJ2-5,TGTGCCAGCAGCTTAGAGGGGTATCGACAAGAGACCCAGTACTTC,CASSLEGYRQETQYF
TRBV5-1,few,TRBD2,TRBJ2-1,TGCGCCAGCAGCCCCGGGTTTGGGGGAGGGTCCTACAATGAGCAGTTCTTC,CASSPGFGGGSYNEQFF
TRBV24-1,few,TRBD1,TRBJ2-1,TGTGCCACCAGTGAATGGGGACAGGGGGTCGAGGATGAGCAGTTCTTC,CATSEWGQGVEDEQFF
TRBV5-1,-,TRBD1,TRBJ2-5,TGCGCCAGCAGCAAGGGACAGGGATTATGGGGCGAGACCCAGTACTTC,CASSKGQGLWGETQYF
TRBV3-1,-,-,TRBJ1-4,TGTGCCAGCAGCCCGTCGGTCGAGGAAAAACTGTTTTTT,CASSPSVEEKLFF
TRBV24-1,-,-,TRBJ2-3,TGTGCCACCAGTGAGGATAAGAGGGGAAGCAACACAGATACGCAGTATTTT,CATSEDKRGSNTDTQYF
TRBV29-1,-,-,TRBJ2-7,TGCAGCGTTGAAGCCAGAACTTACAGGGTTGGCTCCTACGAGCAGTACTTC,CSVEARTYRVGSYEQYF
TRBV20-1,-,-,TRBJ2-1,TGCAGTGCTAGGGTGTCCAGGTCCTGCAATGAGCAGTTCTTC,CSARVSRSCNEQFF
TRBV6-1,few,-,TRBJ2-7,TGTGCCAGCAGTGAAGTCAACGAGCAGTACTTC,CASSEVNEQYF
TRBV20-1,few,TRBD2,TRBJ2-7,TGCAGTGCTTTAGCGGGCGTCTACGAGCAGTACTTC,CSALAGVYEQYF
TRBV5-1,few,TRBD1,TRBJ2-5,TGCGCCAGCAGCTGGAGCAGGGGGGAGACCCAGTACTTC,CASSWSRGETQYF
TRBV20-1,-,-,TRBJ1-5,TGCAGTGCTAGAGATACGGCAGGGCGCAATCAGCCCCAGCATTTT,CSARDTAGRNQPQHF
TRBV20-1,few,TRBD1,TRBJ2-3,TGCAGTGCTAGTAAGCAGGGGGCCGTCACAGATACGCAGTATTTT,CSASKQGAVTDTQYF
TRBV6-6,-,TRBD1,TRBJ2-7,TGTGCCAGCGGGCCTATCGACAGGGGAGACTACGAGCAGTACTTC,CASGPIDRGDYEQYF
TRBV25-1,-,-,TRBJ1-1,TGTGCCAGCAGTGGGGGGGGGCGGCCTGAAGCTTTCTTT,CASSGGGRPEAFF
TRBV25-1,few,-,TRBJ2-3,TGTGCCAGCAGGTATACGCAGTATTTT,CASRYTQYF
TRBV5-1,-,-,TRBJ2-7,TGCGCCAGCAGCTCCCCGGCGAACCGGGACAATGAGCAGTACTTC,CASSSPANRDNEQYF
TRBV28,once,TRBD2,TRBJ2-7,TGTGCCAGCAGTTTCGGGACGAGCGGGAGCTCCTACGAGCAGTACTTC,CASSFGTSGSSYEQYF
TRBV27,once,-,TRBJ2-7,TGTGCCGCTAGTACAGGTTCGCCCTACGAGCAGTACTTC,CAASTGSPYEQYF
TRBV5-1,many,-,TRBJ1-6,TGCGCCAGCAGCTTGGCCCGTAACGGATATCATTCACCCCTCCACTTT,CASSLARNGYHSPLHF
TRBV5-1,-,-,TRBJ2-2,TGCGCCAGCAGCTGGGAGTATTCCGGGGAGCTGTTTTTT,CASSWEYSGELFF
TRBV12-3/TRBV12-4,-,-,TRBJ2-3,TGTGCCAGCAGCCTAGGGGTCCCTACAGATACGCAGTATTTT,CASSLGVPTDTQYF
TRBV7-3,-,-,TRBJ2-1,TGTGCCAGCAGCTTAACAGCAGGGGAGTACAATGAGCAGTTCTTC,CASSLTAGEYNEQFF
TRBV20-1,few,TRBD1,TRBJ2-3,TGCAGTGCTAGAGATCCTAGGACAGGGAGAGCAGATACGCAGTATTTT,CSARDPRTGRADTQYF
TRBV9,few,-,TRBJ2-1,TGTGCCAGCAGCCCCGGGACATATGGCGATGAGCAGTTCTTC,CASSPGTYGDEQFF
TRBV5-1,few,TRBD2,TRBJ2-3,TGCGCCAGCAGCGAAGGACTAGTTGGGGTCACAGATACGCAGTATTTT,CASSEGLVGVTDTQYF
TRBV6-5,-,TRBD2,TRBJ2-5,TGTGCCAGCAGTCCGCAAGCGGGGGGACACCAAGGGGCCCAGTACTTC,CASSPQAGGHQGAQYF
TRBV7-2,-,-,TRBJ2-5,TGTGCCAGCAGCTTAGTTGGGACACTCCAAGAGACCCAGTACTTC,CASSLVGTLQETQYF
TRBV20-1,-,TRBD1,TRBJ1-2,TGCAGTGCTAACAGGGGAAGTATCCCGGGCTATGGCTACACCTTC,CSANRGSIPGYGYTF
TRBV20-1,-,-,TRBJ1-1,TGCAGTGCTAGAGACCACAGGGAACACTCTGAAGCTTTCTTT,CSARDHREHSEAFF
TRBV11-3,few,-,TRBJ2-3,TGTGCCAGCAGCTCCCGGGACTCGGAAGATACGCAGTATTTT,CASSSRDSEDTQYF
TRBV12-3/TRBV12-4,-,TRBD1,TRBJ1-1,TGTGCCAGCAGGGGACAGACAGTGAACACTGAAGCTTTCTTT,CASRGQTVNTEAFF
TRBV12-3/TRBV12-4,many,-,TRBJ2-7,TGTGCCAGCAGCCGGGACTACGAGCAGTACTTC,CASSRDYEQYF
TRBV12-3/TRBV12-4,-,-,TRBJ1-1,TGTGCCAGCAGTACGTATAGGAGGGACACTGAAGCTTTCTTT,CASSTYRRDTEAFF
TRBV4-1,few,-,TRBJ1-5,TGCGCCAGCAGCCAAGTTCTAGATCAGCCCCAGCATTTT,CASSQVLDQPQHF
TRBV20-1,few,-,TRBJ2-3,TGCAGTGCTAGAGACAACCCAGATACGCAGTATTTT,CSARDNPDTQYF
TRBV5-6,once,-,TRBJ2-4,TGTGCCAGCAGCGGACGACAGCTAGCCAAAAACATTCAGTACTTC,CASSGRQLAKNIQYF
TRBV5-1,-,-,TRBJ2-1,TGCGCCAGCAGCTTGGTATTGGCAGCTGGGGCCAATGAGCAGTTCTTC,CASSLVLAAGANEQFF
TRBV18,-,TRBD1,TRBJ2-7,TGTGCCAGCTCACCAGACAGGGCTCCAGGGTACGAGCAGTACTTC,CASSPDRAPGYEQYF
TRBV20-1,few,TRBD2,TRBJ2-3,TGCAGTGCTGCCTCTAGCGGGGGAGGCACAGATACGCAGTATTTT,CSAASSGGGTDTQYF
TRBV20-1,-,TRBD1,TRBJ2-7,TGCAGCGAGCTAAGAGGACAGGGGTACGAGCAGTACTTC,CSELRGQGYEQYF
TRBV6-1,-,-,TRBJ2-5,TGTGCCAGCAGTGAATTGACGGGGGCCCAGTACTTC,CASSELTGAQYF
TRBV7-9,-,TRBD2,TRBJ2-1,TGTGCCAGCAGCTCTAGCGGGAACTCCTACAATGAGCAGTTCTTC,CASSSSGNSYNEQFF
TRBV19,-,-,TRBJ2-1,TGTGCCAGTTACGATCCCGGGGTCGGTGAGCAGTTCTTC,CASYDPGVGEQFF
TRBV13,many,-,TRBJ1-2,TGTGCCAGCAGCTTAGCTACAGAGTATGGCTACACCTTC,CASSLATEYGYTF
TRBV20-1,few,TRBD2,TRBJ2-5,TGCAGTGCTAGTTCTAGCGGTGAGACCCAGTACTTC,CSASSSGETQYF
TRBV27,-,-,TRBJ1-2,TGTGCCAGCAGTTTATCGCAGGGCTTCGTCGTTTACTATGGCTACACCTTC,CASSLSQGFVVYYGYTF